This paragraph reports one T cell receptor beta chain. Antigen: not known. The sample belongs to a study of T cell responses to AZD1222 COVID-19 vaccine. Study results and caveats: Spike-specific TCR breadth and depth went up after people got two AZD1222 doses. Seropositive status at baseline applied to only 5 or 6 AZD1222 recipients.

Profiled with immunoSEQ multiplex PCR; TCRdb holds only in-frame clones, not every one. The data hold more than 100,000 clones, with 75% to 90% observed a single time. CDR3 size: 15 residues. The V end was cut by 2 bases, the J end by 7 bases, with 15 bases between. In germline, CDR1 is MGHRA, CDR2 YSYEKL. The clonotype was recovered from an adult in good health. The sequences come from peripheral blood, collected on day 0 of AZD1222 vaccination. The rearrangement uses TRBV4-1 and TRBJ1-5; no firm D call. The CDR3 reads CASSQLEGGGQPQHF. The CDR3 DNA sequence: TGCGCCAGCAGCCAATTGGAGGGAGGAGGGCAGCCCCAGCATTTT.